The sequence of this TCR beta chain was determined in a study of T cells in Graves' hyperthyroidism and ophthalmopathy (dated by TCRdb to about 2019). Background for the entire study: Peripheral blood samples were taken at the time of initial diagnosis, prior to any treatment. A discovery cohort of around 100 patients, 43 with Graves' ophthalmopathy and more than 55 with stable Graves' hyperthyroidism, was used to find distinguishing TCR V-J signatures. Whether ophthalmopathy could be predicted prospectively was tested in an independent validation cohort made up of 18 to 20 hyperthyroidism patients plus 17 patients who later progressed to ophthalmopathy. The approximately 98 discovery patients were randomly divided into training and test sets at a 7:3 ratio. In six Graves' hyperthyroidism patients, the study also compared T-cell repertoires from thyroid tissue with T-cell repertoires from blood. Once sampling was done, hyperthyroidism patients were given methimazole at a starting dose of 30 mg daily, whereas ophthalmopathy patients were given high-dose intravenous methylprednisolone. According to the paper, TCR Vbeta CDR3 sequencing was carried out on 120 to 150 peripheral blood samples, which came from approximately 43 ophthalmopathy, around 74 hyperthyroidism and about 17 progressor patients. The investigation overall reported the following: Sample size was not statistically predetermined, and blinding of investigators to group allocation was not performed. Most expanded thyroid clonotypes (frequency above 0.001) were also detected in blood, a finding suggesting that blood repertoires may reflect thyroid immune responses. A model built on a 13 V-J signature distinguished ophthalmopathy from stable hyperthyroidism, reaching 85% to 90% sensitivity and around 81% specificity in cross-validation and 80%/75% in testing. During validation, the model predicted progression to ophthalmopathy a median of approximately 6 months ahead of onset, with roughly 65% sensitivity and about 72% specificity.

Ophthalmopathy patients had moderately to severely active disease, with a Clinical Activity Score of 3 or more, a NOSPECS grade of 4 or more, and a disease duration of less than 3 months. The study excluded patients with uncontrolled infections, other autoimmune diseases, pregnancy or lactation. Diagnoses were established on the basis of clinical symptoms, serum thyroxine and TRAb, thyroid ultrasound, and orbital computed tomography. Ficoll-Paque density gradient centrifugation was used to isolate PBMCs from approximately 11 ml of fresh peripheral blood. Trizol reagent was used to extract total RNA, and RNA quality was then checked on an Agilent 2100 Bioanalyzer. This clonotype occurred once. It has no known antigen specificity. There are no base qualities to consult, and no much larger clone falls within one base. Single-read evidence is weak. Reading from cysteine to phenylalanine, the CDR3 counts 15 amino acids. Only the CDR3 region is kept as DNA, spanning 45 bases read in frame from base 1. Cut back by 3 bases and 0 bases, the V and J ends lie 9 bases apart. The CDR1 and CDR2 encoded by the germline V gene (reference sequence) are LNHDA and SQIVND.

The TCR beta CDR3 regions were amplified from the RNA transcripts. A first-round RT-PCR of the TCR CDR3 used the HTBI primer set with the Qiagen OneStep RT-PCR kit. The libraries were constructed in a second round of multiplex PCR and then size-selected and purified. The libraries were sequenced on an Illumina HiSeq2000 using paired-end 100 bp reads. Per the source publication's procedure: SOAPnuke was used to process the raw data, removing reads that contained adapters or uncalled bases, had a mean Phred below 15, or lacked an exact match to the constant primer or identifier. High-quality paired reads were merged with COPE v1.2.5, and unique nucleotide sequences were defined as clonotypes. MiTCR v1.1 was used to align clonotypes to the IMGT TRBV, TRBD and TRBJ reference segments. The analysis included only V-J combinations with a frequency above 0.0001, which together covered approximately 99% of the repertoires. The TCS score was defined as the ratio of F50 (clonal expansion) to E x V (chaos), calculated using BLOSUM62-based TCRdist between CDR3 peptides within each V-J. Welch's t-statistics and random forest reduced some 510 V-J features to 13, which were used in a naive Bayes classifier (R e1071). TCRdb's own reprocessing of the public reads used fastp at Q25 and MiXCR and kept productive beta chains. Each record represents a unique CDR3 protein, reported with the most common genes and DNA among its rows. Here the V and J calls rest on TCRdb's processing, not on the authors' analysis. This sample has 300,000 to 450,000 distinct CDR3 sequences in its table, and around 13% of those were observed once. The ten largest clones capture 15% to 20% of the sample.

The source is a woman in her twenties or thirties with Graves' ophthalmopathy. The sequence links TRBV19 to TRBJ1-3, with an unclear D gene assignment. Sequenced input: blood. The DNA is TGTGCCAGTAGTATCATGGGGAGCTCTGGAAACACCATATATTTT. This translates into CASSIMGSSGNTIYF.